This T cell receptor beta chain came from a study of identical twins. Findings of the study overall: Beta out-of-frame sequences showed weaker excess sharing between twins. The study found that models underestimated out-of-frame TCR alpha sharing in monozygotic twins. The analysis was cross-sectional rather than longitudinal within donors.

Via MiXCR, TCRdb re-called the 5' RACE reads, giving one row per CDR3 protein. The repertoire includes some 1,700,000 distinct CDR3 sequences, less than 35% of them detected once, and less than 0.35% sits in the top ten. V lost 4 bases and J lost 6, with 12 bases in between. The CDR3 has 13 amino acids. With no exceptions, donors were healthy Caucasians. This clonotype was seen only a few times. What it binds is not known. The source is a newborn girl in good health. Input material: cord blood. The chain joins TRBV12-3 or TRBV12-4 to TRBJ1-1, with D tentatively TRBD1 (5 bases). The CDR3 loop reads CASSSVGDPEAFF. The CDR3 region has the DNA TGTGCCAGCAGTTCTGTAGGGGATCCTGAAGCTTTCTTT.